This T cell receptor beta chain was observed in a study of shared clonotypes between healthy human individuals. Study-level findings and limits: Sample collection involved blood only; tissue repertoires are likely different. Clonotype sharing across several donors was observed for 4% to 6.5% of naive CD4 clonotypes.

As defined, naive CD8 cells were CD45RO-negative and positively selected for CCR7, with terminally differentiated effector memory CD45RA+ cells excluded. Methods used by the authors: Sequence data from immunoSEQ were junction-only and lacked quality scores; consequently, filtering differed. Generated by immunoSEQ multiplex PCR, the TCRdb table keeps only in-frame clones and is missing some. The DNA gave D and trimming, while V, J and clone size come from that table. The sample yields some 2,000,000 clones, 85% to 95% seen once. Comments on this clone: Its cognate antigen is unknown.

What was sequenced was naive CD8+ T cells sorted from blood. This receptor was taken from a man younger than 30 in good health.

The CDR3 coding sequence is TGTGCCAGCAGCTTTCCCCATAGCAATCAGCCCCAGCATTTT. Amino acids: CASSFPHSNQPQHF. The rearrangement links TRBV7-3 to TRBJ1-5; no definite D call. Germline values: CDR1 SGHTA, CDR2 FQGTGA. The V and J ends lost 3 bases and 0 bases respectively, with 6 bases between them. The CDR3 covers 14 residues.